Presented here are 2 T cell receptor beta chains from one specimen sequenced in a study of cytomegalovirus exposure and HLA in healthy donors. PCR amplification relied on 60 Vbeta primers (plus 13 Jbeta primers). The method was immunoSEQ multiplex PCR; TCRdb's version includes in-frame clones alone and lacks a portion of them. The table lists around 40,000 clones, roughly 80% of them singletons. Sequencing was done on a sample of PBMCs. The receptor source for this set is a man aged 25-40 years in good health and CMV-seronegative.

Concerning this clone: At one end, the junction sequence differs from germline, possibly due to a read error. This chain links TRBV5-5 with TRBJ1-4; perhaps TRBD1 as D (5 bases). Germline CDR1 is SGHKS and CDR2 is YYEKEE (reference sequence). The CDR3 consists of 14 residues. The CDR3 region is CASILDTTNEKLFF. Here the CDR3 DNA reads TGTGCCAGCATCTTGGACACAACTAATGAAAAACTGTTTTTT.

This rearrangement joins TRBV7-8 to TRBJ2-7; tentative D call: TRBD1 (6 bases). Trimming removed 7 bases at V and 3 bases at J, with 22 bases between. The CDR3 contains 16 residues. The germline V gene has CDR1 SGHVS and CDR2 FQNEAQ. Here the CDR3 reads CASTIFTSGANYEQYF. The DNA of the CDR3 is TGTGCCAGCACCATATTTACCTCAGGGGCTAACTACGAGCAGTACTTC.